This is a list of T cell receptor beta chains from one sample in a study of neurological immune-mediated disorders. One entry per CDR3 protein, called by TCRdb with MiXCR from the 5' RACE reads. The table includes tens of thousands of distinct CDR3 sequences, around 3.4% detected once. Sample: PBMCs. These receptors came from a woman between 45 and 60 years old with multiple sclerosis. Each CDR3 is given with its conserved first and last residue. D genes are given only for firm matches. Clone size, where shown, is once, few, many, or a class for clones that have expanded.

TRBD1	many	TRBV6-4	TRBJ2-7	CASSDSGQGIYEQYF	TGTGCCAGCAGTGACTCAGGACAGGGGATCTACGAGCAGTACTTC
TRBD2	many	TRBV20-1	TRBJ2-1	CSARDPGTSFGEQFF	TGCAGTGCTAGAGACCCCGGGACTAGCTTCGGTGAGCAGTTCTTC
-	many	TRBV15	TRBJ2-3	CATSTLRQTSTDTQYF	TGTGCCACCAGCACCCTGCGGCAAACTAGCACAGATACGCAGTATTTT
-	many	TRBV27	TRBJ1-6	CASRTGHSPLHF	TGTGCCAGCAGGACGGGACATTCACCCCTCCACTTT
TRBD1	many	TRBV12-3/TRBV12-4	TRBJ1-3	CASSGRGTGNTIYF	TGTGCCAGCAGTGGCAGGGGGACGGGAAACACCATATATTTT
TRBD2	few	TRBV20-1	TRBJ2-5	CSARDFGLAVGTQYF	TGCAGTGCTAGAGATTTTGGGCTAGCGGTGGGTACCCAGTACTTC
-	many	TRBV5-1	TRBJ2-3	CASSLARVPDTQYF	TGCGCCAGCAGCTTGGCCCGGGTCCCAGATACGCAGTATTTT
-	many	TRBV5-1	TRBJ2-6	CASSPQSGANVLTF	TGCGCCAGCAGCCCCCAAAGCGGGGCCAACGTCCTGACTTTC
TRBD2	many	TRBV20-1	TRBJ2-3	CSATRLADLADTQYF	TGCAGTGCTACCCGACTAGCTGATCTTGCCGATACGCAGTATTTT
TRBD1	many	TRBV7-2	TRBJ2-1	CASSLEWDSSYNEQFF	TGTGCCAGCAGCTTAGAGTGGGACAGCTCCTACAATGAGCAGTTCTTC
-	few	TRBV20-1	TRBJ1-1	CSAREGGRDEAFF	TGCAGTGCTAGAGAGGGGGGGCGAGATGAAGCTTTCTTT
TRBD2	few	TRBV5-1	TRBJ2-5	CASSLTRTSTETQYF	TGCGCCAGCAGCTTAACCCGGACTAGCACGGAGACCCAGTACTTC
TRBD1	many	TRBV7-2	TRBJ2-7	CASSLRQGDYEQYF	TGTGCCAGCAGCTTAAGGCAGGGGGACTACGAGCAGTACTTC
TRBD1	many	TRBV5-5	TRBJ1-5	CASSFFWDRGSNQPQHF	TGTGCCAGCAGCTTTTTTTGGGACAGGGGGAGCAATCAGCCCCAGCATTTT
TRBD2	many	TRBV27	TRBJ2-3	CASSFLTSGGLADTQYF	TGTGCCAGCAGTTTTTTGACTAGCGGGGGACTGGCAGATACGCAGTATTTT
TRBD2	many	TRBV20-1	TRBJ2-3	CSASTLAASTDTQYF	TGCAGTGCTAGCACTCTAGCGGCTAGCACAGATACGCAGTATTTT
TRBD1	many	TRBV29-1	TRBJ1-4	CSVDVQGGEKLFF	TGCAGCGTTGACGTTCAGGGGGGGGAAAAACTGTTTTTT
-	many	TRBV7-8	TRBJ2-3	CASSTLRDLVRGADTQYF	TGTGCCAGCAGCACCCTCCGGGACCTCGTTCGCGGGGCTGATACGCAGTATTTT
TRBD2	many	TRBV5-4	TRBJ2-3	CASSWRRSSGGARLGTQYF	TGTGCCAGCAGCTGGAGGAGGTCTAGCGGGGGGGCCCGGCTCGGTACGCAGTATTTT
-	many	TRBV6-5	TRBJ1-3	CASSYLRAGNTIYF	TGTGCCAGCAGTTACCTGAGGGCTGGAAACACCATATATTTT
-	many	TRBV5-1	TRBJ1-1	CASSPTETADTEAFF	TGCGCCAGCAGCCCTACCGAGACTGCGGACACTGAAGCTTTCTTT
-	-	TRBV7-2	TRBJ1-5	CASSLGSGPWPQHF	TGTGCCAGCAGCTTAGGCTCGGGCCCTTGGCCCCAGCATTTT
-	many	TRBV7-2	TRBJ2-2	CASSLASLNTGELFF	TGTGCCAGCAGCTTAGCAAGTCTGAACACCGGGGAGCTGTTTTTT
-	many	TRBV4-1	TRBJ1-6	CASSQVRGGNSPLHF	TGCGCCAGCAGCCAAGTGAGGGGGGGCAATTCACCCCTCCACTTT
TRBD2	many	TRBV5-1	TRBJ2-7	CASSGRGGEQYF	TGCGCCAGCAGCGGACGGGGGGGCGAGCAGTACTTC
TRBD2	-	TRBV12-3/TRBV12-4	TRBJ2-4	CASSLSSGGAKNIQYF	TGTGCCAGCAGTTTATCTAGCGGGGGTGCCAAAAACATTCAGTACTTC
-	many	TRBV20-1	TRBJ1-4	CSASGAPGSGEKLFF	TGCAGTGCTAGCGGGGCCCCAGGGAGTGGCGAAAAACTGTTTTTT
-	many	TRBV4-2	TRBJ1-2	CASSQESGLAF	TGTGCCAGCAGCCAAGAGTCGGGACTCGCCTTC
-	many	TRBV4-3	TRBJ2-7	CASSQEVDYSYEQYF	TGCGCCAGCAGCCAAGAGGTGGACTACTCCTACGAGCAGTACTTC
TRBD1	many	TRBV5-1	TRBJ2-5	CASSVGTAQETQYF	TGCGCCAGCAGCGTAGGGACAGCGCAAGAGACCCAGTACTTC
-	many	TRBV4-3	TRBJ2-1	CASSQFPGLGLNEQFF	TGCGCCAGCAGCCAATTCCCGGGACTGGGCCTCAATGAGCAGTTCTTC
TRBD2	many	TRBV4-2	TRBJ2-1	CASSRERSSGAAWNEQFF	TGTGCCAGCAGCCGTGAAAGGTCTAGCGGGGCAGCATGGAATGAGCAGTTCTTC
-	many	TRBV12-3/TRBV12-4	TRBJ2-5	CASSWGGWETQYF	TGTGCCAGCAGTTGGGGGGGCTGGGAGACCCAGTACTTC
-	many	TRBV7-9	TRBJ1-1	CASSSLAGNTEAFF	TGTGCCAGCAGCTCTCTTGCCGGGAACACTGAAGCTTTCTTT
-	many	TRBV12-3/TRBV12-4	TRBJ2-7	CASTRDPSYEQYF	TGTGCCAGCACCCGGGACCCCTCTTACGAGCAGTACTTC
-	-	TRBV20-1	TRBJ2-1	CSAYRTVTEQFF	TGCAGTGCCTATCGGACAGTTACAGAGCAGTTCTTC
-	-	TRBV18	TRBJ1-6	CASSPRDRPGSPLHF	TGTGCCAGCTCACCCCGCGACAGGCCCGGGTCACCCCTCCACTTT
-	few	TRBV18	TRBJ1-6	CASSPDRINSPLHF	TGTGCCAGCTCACCAGACAGGATTAATTCACCCCTCCACTTT
TRBD1	many	TRBV12-3/TRBV12-4	TRBJ2-7	CASSLSWTGNSYEQYF	TGTGCCAGCAGTTTAAGTTGGACAGGGAACTCCTACGAGCAGTACTTC
TRBD2	many	TRBV9	TRBJ2-3	CASSFGTTSTDTQYF	TGTGCCAGCAGCTTCGGGACTACCAGCACAGATACGCAGTATTTT
TRBD1	many	TRBV6-1	TRBJ2-3	CASSARQGFADTQYF	TGTGCCAGCAGTGCGCGACAGGGTTTCGCAGATACGCAGTATTTT
TRBD1	many	TRBV5-6	TRBJ2-3	CASSSEQGLFIHTQYF	TGTGCCAGCAGCTCCGAACAGGGGCTGTTTATCCATACGCAGTATTTT
-	many	TRBV10-3	TRBJ1-1	CAISPPGGRVEAFF	TGTGCCATCAGCCCCCCCGGGGGCCGGGTTGAAGCTTTCTTT
-	many	TRBV28	TRBJ2-7	CASTTPRKVLGYEQYF	TGTGCCAGCACCACCCCCAGGAAAGTTTTGGGCTACGAGCAGTACTTC
-	many	TRBV7-2	TRBJ2-5	CASSQGERETQYF	TGTGCCAGCAGCCAAGGGGAACGGGAGACCCAGTACTTC
-	many	TRBV5-1	TRBJ2-7	CASSANRAGGRYEQYF	TGCGCCAGCAGCGCGAACAGGGCCGGAGGACGCTACGAGCAGTACTTC
-	many	TRBV5-1	TRBJ1-1	CASKGGDTEAFF	TGCGCCAGCAAAGGGGGGGACACTGAAGCTTTCTTT
TRBD1	many	TRBV9	TRBJ1-2	CASSLRGDSNYGYTF	TGTGCCAGCAGCCTCAGGGGGGACAGTAACTATGGCTACACCTTC
TRBD1	many	TRBV4-3	TRBJ1-6	CASSQATGQNNSPLHF	TGCGCCAGCAGCCAGGCGACGGGACAGAATAATTCACCCCTCCACTTT
TRBD2	many	TRBV7-6	TRBJ2-3	CASSPGGGGSTDTQYF	TGTGCCAGCAGCCCTGGTGGGGGAGGGAGCACAGATACGCAGTATTTT
-	many	TRBV7-9	TRBJ2-1	CASSLLETEQFF	TGTGCCAGCAGCTTATTAGAGACTGAGCAGTTCTTC
TRBD1	many	TRBV4-3	TRBJ2-4	CASSQGTGGVDIQYF	TGCGCCAGCAGCCAAGGGACAGGGGGCGTAGACATTCAGTACTTC
TRBD2	many	TRBV20-1	TRBJ2-1	CSARRSGGYNEQFF	TGCAGTGCTAGACGTAGCGGGGGCTACAATGAGCAGTTCTTC
-	many	TRBV27	TRBJ1-6	CASSLSPIGHNSPLHF	TGTGCCAGCAGTTTATCCCCGATAGGACATAATTCACCCCTCCACTTT
-	many	TRBV25-1	TRBJ2-5	CASSDTGAWETQYF	TGTGCCAGCAGTGATACCGGGGCCTGGGAGACCCAGTACTTC
-	many	TRBV29-1	TRBJ2-5	CSVAWRVSLQETQYF	TGCAGCGTTGCGTGGAGGGTCTCCCTACAAGAGACCCAGTACTTC
TRBD2	many	TRBV5-1	TRBJ2-2	CASSLRPSGANTGELFF	TGCGCCAGCAGCTTGCGGCCTAGCGGGGCGAACACCGGGGAGCTGTTTTTT
TRBD2	many	TRBV5-1	TRBJ2-1	CASRQTSGGQNEQFF	TGCGCCAGCAGGCAGACTAGCGGGGGCCAGAATGAGCAGTTCTTC
-	-	TRBV18	TRBJ2-7	CASSTYVHRSYEQYF	TGTGCCAGCTCAACTTACGTACACCGGAGCTACGAGCAGTACTTC